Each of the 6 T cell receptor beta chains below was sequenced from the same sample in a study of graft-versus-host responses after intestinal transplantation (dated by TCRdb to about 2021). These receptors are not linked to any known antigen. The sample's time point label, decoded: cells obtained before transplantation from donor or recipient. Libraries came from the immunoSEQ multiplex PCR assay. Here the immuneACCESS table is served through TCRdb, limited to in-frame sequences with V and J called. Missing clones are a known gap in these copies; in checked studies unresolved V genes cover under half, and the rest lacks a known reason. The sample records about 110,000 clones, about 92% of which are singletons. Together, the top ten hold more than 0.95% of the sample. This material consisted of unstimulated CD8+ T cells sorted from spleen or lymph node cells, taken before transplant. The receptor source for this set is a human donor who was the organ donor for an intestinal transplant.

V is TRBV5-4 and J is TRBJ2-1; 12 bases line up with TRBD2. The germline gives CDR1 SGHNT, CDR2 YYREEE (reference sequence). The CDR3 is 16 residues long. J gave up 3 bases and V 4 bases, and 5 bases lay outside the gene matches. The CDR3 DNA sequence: TGTGCCAGCAGCCCAGAGGGACTAGCGGGCTACAATGAGCAGTTCTTC. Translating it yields CASSPEGLAGYNEQFF.

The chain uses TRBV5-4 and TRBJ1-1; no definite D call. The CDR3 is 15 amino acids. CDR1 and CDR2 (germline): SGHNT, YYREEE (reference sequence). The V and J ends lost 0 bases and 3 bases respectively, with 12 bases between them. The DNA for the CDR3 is TGTGCCAGCAGCTTGGTTGCGGGCGCGGACACTGAAGCTTTCTTT. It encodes CASSLVAGADTEAFF.

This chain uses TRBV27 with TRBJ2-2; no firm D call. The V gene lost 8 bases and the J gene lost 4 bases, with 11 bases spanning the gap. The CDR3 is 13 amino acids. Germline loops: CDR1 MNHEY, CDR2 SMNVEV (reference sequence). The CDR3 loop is CASRARSTGELFF. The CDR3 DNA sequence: TGTGCCAGCCGGGCCAGGTCCACCGGGGAGCTGTTTTTT.

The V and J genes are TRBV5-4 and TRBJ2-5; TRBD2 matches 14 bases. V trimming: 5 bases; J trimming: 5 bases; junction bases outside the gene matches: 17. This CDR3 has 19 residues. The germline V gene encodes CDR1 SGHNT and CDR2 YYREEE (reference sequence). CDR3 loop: CASRQIGGLAGDLPETQYF. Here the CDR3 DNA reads TGTGCCAGCAGACAGATTGGGGGACTAGCGGGAGACCTTCCTGAGACCCAGTACTTC. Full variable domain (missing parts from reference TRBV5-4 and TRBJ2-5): ETGVTQSPTHLIKTRGQQVTLRCSSQSGHNTVSWYQQALGQGPQFIFQYYREEENGRGNFPPRFSGLQFPNYSSELNVNALELDDSALYLCASRQIGGLAGDLPETQYFGPGTRLLVL.

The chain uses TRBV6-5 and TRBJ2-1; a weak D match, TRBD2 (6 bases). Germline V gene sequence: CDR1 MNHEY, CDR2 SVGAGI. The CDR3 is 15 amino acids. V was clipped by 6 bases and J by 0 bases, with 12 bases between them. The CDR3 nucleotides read TGTGCCAGCAGGGACGGAGGGAGCTCCTACAATGAGCAGTTCTTC. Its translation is CASRDGGSSYNEQFF.

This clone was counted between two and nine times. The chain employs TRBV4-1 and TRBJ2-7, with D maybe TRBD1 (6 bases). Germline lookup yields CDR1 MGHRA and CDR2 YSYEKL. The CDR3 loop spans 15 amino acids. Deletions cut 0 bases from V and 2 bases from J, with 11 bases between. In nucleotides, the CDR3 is TGCGCCAGCAGCCAAGAAGGAACAGGGCCCTACGAGCAGTACTTC. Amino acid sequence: CASSQEGTGPYEQYF.